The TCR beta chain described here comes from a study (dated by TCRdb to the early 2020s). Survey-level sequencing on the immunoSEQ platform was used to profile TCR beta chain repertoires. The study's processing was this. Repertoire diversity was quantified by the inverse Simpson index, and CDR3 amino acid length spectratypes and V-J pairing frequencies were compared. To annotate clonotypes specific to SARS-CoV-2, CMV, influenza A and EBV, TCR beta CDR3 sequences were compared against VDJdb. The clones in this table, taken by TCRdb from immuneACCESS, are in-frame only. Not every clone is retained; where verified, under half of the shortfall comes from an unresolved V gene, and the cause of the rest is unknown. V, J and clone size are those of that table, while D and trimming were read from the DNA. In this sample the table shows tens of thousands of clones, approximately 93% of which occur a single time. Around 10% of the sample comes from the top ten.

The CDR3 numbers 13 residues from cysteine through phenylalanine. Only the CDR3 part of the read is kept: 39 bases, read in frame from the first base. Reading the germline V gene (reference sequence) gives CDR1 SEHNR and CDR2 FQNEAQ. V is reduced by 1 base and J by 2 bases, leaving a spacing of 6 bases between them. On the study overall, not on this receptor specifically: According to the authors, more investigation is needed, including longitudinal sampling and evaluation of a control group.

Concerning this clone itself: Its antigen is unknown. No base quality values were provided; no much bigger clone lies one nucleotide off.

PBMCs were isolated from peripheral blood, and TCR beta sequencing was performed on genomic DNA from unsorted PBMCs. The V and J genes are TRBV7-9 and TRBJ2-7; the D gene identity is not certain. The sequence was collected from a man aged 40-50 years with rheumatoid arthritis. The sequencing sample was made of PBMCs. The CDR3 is CASSLVQTYEQYF. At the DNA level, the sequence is TGTGCCAGCAGCTTAGTGCAGACCTACGAGCAGTACTTC.